One and the same sample provided the 29 T cell receptor beta chains below, sequenced in a study of blood T cell repertoires in COVID-19. Assay used: immunoSEQ multiplex PCR; TCRdb lists only in-frame clones, some missing. The sample consists of 120,000 to 150,000 clones, about 83% of them appearing once. The sequencing input was peripheral blood. These receptors were collected from a man aged 25-40 years with COVID-19, enrolled during active disease.

This rearrangement joins TRBV30 to TRBJ2-3; 9 nucleotides agree with TRBD2. The CDR3 consists of 17 residues. The V gene's germline CDR1 is GTSNPN and CDR2 SVGIG (reference sequence). The V gene end was trimmed by 3 bases and the J gene end by 6 bases; junction bases not matched to a gene: 16. DNA for the CDR3: TGTGCCTGGAGGGCTCCGGGACTAGCCTCCCTCCGGGATACGCAGTATTTT. Translated, it gives CAWRAPGLASLRDTQYF.

This clone has just one count. The chain carries TRBV30 and TRBJ2-7; 7 positions match TRBD1. Trimming cost V 0 bases and J 5 bases; bases outside gene matches: 7. The CDR3 sequence is 14 residues long. Germline assignment: CDR1 GTSNPN and CDR2 SVGIG (reference sequence). CDR3 nucleotides: TGTGCCTGGAGTGTAGATCAGGGGGTGGACGAGCAGTACTTC. Its translation: CAWSVDQGVDEQYF.

V usage is TRBV29-1 and J usage is TRBJ1-1; D is unclear. Germline CDR1 reads SQVTM; CDR2 reads ANQGSEA. Deletions cut 7 bases from V and 0 bases from J, with 12 bases between. The CDR3 runs to 13 residues. Here the CDR3 DNA reads TGCAGCGCCGAGGAGGAGATGAACACTGAAGCTTTCTTT. Its translation: CSAEEEMNTEAFF. Drawing the rest from reference TRBV29-1 and TRBJ1-1, the complete variable domain is SAVISQKPSRDICQRGTSLTIQCQVDSQVTMMFWYRQQPGQSLTLIATANQGSEATYESGFVIDKFPISRPNLTFSTLTVSNMSPEDSSIYLCSAEEEMNTEAFFGQGTRLTVV.

This clone was recorded only once. The chain employs TRBV5-1 and TRBJ1-1; TRBD1 matches 8 bases. CDR1 and CDR2 (germline): SGHRS, YFSETQ. The ends lost 0 bases at V and 10 bases at J; junction bases unmatched: 5. The CDR3 covers 13 residues. The CDR3 nucleotides read TGCGCCAGCAGCTTGGGCACAGGGGGTGTAGCTTTCTTT. This encodes CASSLGTGGVAFF.

The rearrangement links TRBV9 to TRBJ2-7, with 8 bases fitting TRBD2. Germline loops: CDR1 SGDLS, CDR2 YYNGEE. Trimming removed 0 bases from V and 4 bases from J; junction bases left unmatched: 3. This CDR3 has 14 residues. The CDR3 loop reads CASSVAGGPYEQYF. CDR3 DNA: TGTGCCAGCAGCGTAGCGGGAGGGCCATACGAGCAGTACTTC. Drawing the rest from reference TRBV9 and TRBJ2-7, the complete variable domain is DSGVTQTPKHLITATGQRVTLRCSPRSGDLSVYWYQQSLDQGLQFLIQYYNGEERAKGNILERFSAQQFPDLHSELNLSSLELGDSALYFCASSVAGGPYEQYFGPGTRLTVT.

CDR3 DNA sequence: TGTGCCAGCAGCGTAGGGGAGACTAGCGGGAGGGTTGCCTACAATGAGCAGTTCTTC. Translation: CASSVGETSGRVAYNEQFF. This rearrangement joins TRBV9 to TRBJ2-1; 14 nucleotides match TRBD2. Germline V gives CDR1 SGDLS, CDR2 YYNGEE. This CDR3 is built from 19 residues. J gave up 2 bases and V 0 bases, and 7 bases lay outside the gene matches.

The sample holds many counts of this clone. The genes are TRBV29-1 and TRBJ1-1; unclear D gene. The germline V and J ends were trimmed by 7 bases and 1 base, with 10 bases remaining between them. In germline, CDR1 is SQVTM, CDR2 ANQGSEA. The CDR3 spans 12 residues. The CDR3 loop reads CSEIRQNTEAFF. The CDR3 bases are TGCAGCGAAATTAGACAGAACACTGAAGCTTTCTTT.

The CDR3 here is CASSQVGGGNNQPQHF. The DNA of the CDR3 is TGCGCCAGCAGCCAAGTTGGGGGGGGGAACAATCAGCCCCAGCATTTT. The V and J genes are TRBV4-3 and TRBJ1-5, with a possible D match to TRBD1 (5 bases). Trimming pared 1 base from V and 3 bases from J, leaving 13 bases between. The CDR3 spans 16 residues. CDR1 is LGHNA and CDR2 is YSLEER in the germline V gene.

This clone appeared a few times. V and J are TRBV9 and TRBJ2-7; TRBD2 matches at 11 bases. Trimming at V came to 4 bases and at J to 2 bases, leaving 8 bases not matched to a gene. This CDR3 spans 16 amino acids. Germline values: CDR1 SGDLS, CDR2 YYNGEE. This CDR3 reads CASSPQIAGGPYEQYF. The DNA of the CDR3 is TGTGCCAGCAGCCCCCAGATAGCGGGAGGGCCCTACGAGCAGTACTTC.

The chain joins TRBV6-1 to TRBJ2-7; a weak D match, TRBD2 (7 bases). Trimming took 8 bases from V and 1 from J, leaving 21 bases between them. There are 16 residues in the CDR3. The V gene's germline CDR1 is MNHNS and CDR2 SASEGT. CDR3 DNA: TGTGCCAGCGGTGGGGGCCTCCGGGACTATTCCTACGAGCAGTACTTC. Translating gives CASGGGLRDYSYEQYF.

The sample holds one count of this clone. V usage is TRBV3-1 (or the pseudogene TRBV3-2) and J usage is TRBJ2-1; D remains ambiguous. The CDR3 contains 16 residues. Germline V gives CDR1 LGHDT, CDR2 YNNKEL (reference sequence). With 4 bases removed from V and 0 bases from J, the gap between germline ends came to 13 bases. CDR3 in DNA: TGTGCCAGCAGCCCCCTTTACCTGAGCTCCTACAATGAGCAGTTCTTC. The encoded protein is CASSPLYLSSYNEQFF.

The chain uses TRBV5-8 and TRBJ1-5; TRBD1 is a possible D gene (6 bases). The CDR3 spans 15 residues. CDR1 and CDR2 (germline): SGHTS, YDEGEE. Trimming took 0 bases from V and 2 from J, leaving 9 bases between them. The CDR3 DNA is TGTGCCAGCAGCTTGGTGCCAGGGGGCAATCAGCCCCAGCATTTT. Protein sequence: CASSLVPGGNQPQHF. The entire variable domain, with the rest obtained from reference TRBV5-8 and TRBJ1-5, is as follows: EAGVTQSPTHLIKTRGQQATLRCSPISGHTSVYWYQQALGLGLQFLLWYDEGEERNRGNFPPRFSGRQFPNYSSELNVNALELEDSALYLCASSLVPGGNQPQHFGDGTRLSIL.

V is TRBV10-3 and J is TRBJ1-1; D ambiguous. Germline V gene sequence: CDR1 ENHRY, CDR2 SYGVKD. Trimming shortened V by 4 bases and J by 0 bases, and 9 bases separated the two germline ends. This CDR3 is built from 14 residues. The CDR3 loop reads CAISVQRMNTEAFF. In DNA, the CDR3 is TGTGCCATCAGTGTTCAGAGGATGAACACTGAAGCTTTCTTT.

V usage is TRBV14 and J usage is TRBJ2-1, with D possibly being TRBD2 (5 bases). The germline V gene encodes CDR1 SGHDN and CDR2 FVKESK. V was cut by 3 bases and J by 3 bases, with 9 bases left in between. The CDR3 covers 14 residues. CDR3 amino acids: CASSQTGSYNEQFF. For the CDR3, the DNA is TGTGCCAGCAGCCAGACGGGGAGCTACAATGAGCAGTTCTTC.

This clone has just one count. The genes are TRBV28 and TRBJ1-2; D not certain. V was clipped by 7 bases and J by 3 bases, with 15 bases between them. In germline, CDR1 is MDHEN, CDR2 SYDVKM. The CDR3 is 14 amino acids. The chain's CDR3 is CASTVSQIYYGYTF. The CDR3 DNA reads as TGTGCCAGCACCGTTTCCCAGATCTACTATGGCTACACCTTC.

This chain uses TRBV28 with TRBJ1-5, with 7 bases aligning to TRBD1. The trim removed 6 bases at V and 6 bases at J, leaving 5 bases unmatched. The CDR3 is made up of 13 amino acids. Germline V CDR1 and CDR2: MDHEN, SYDVKM. This chain's CDR3 is CASRGQWGQPQHF. CDR3 in DNA: TGTGCCAGCAGGGGACAGTGGGGTCAGCCCCAGCATTTT. Variable domain in full (rest from reference TRBV28 and TRBJ1-5): DVKVTQSSRYLVKRTGEKVFLECVQDMDHENMFWYRQDPGLGLRLIYFSYDVKMKEKGDIPEGYSVSREKKERFSLILESASTNQTSMYLCASRGQWGQPQHFGDGTRLSIL.

Here the CDR3 reads CASSFSGSMREQYF. The CDR3 nucleotides read TGTGCCAGCAGTTTTAGCGGATCGATGCGCGAGCAGTACTTC. This sequence joins TRBV27 and TRBJ2-7; possible D gene TRBD2, 6 bases. V was pared by 3 bases and J by 6 bases, with 15 bases between. Germline-derived CDR1 and CDR2 are MNHEY and SMNVEV (reference sequence). The CDR3 is 14 residues long.

The chain combines TRBV6-6 with TRBJ2-7, with D perhaps matching TRBD1 (5 bases). CDR3 length equals 14 residues. The V gene lost 6 bases and the J gene lost 6 bases, with 18 bases spanning the gap. Germline-derived CDR1 and CDR2 are MNHNY and SVGAGI (reference sequence). The CDR3 DNA follows: TGTGCCAGCAGCCTAGGGGCCCAGCTCGGCGAGCAGTACTTC. As protein: CASSLGAQLGEQYF.

This clone is a singleton in its sample. V and J are TRBV10-2 and TRBJ2-1; the match to TRBD2 covers 14 bases. V lost 7 bases to trimming and J lost 8 bases; unmatched junction nucleotides: 10. The CDR3 runs to 16 residues. From germline, CDR1 is WSHSY and CDR2 SAAADI. For the CDR3, the DNA is TGCGCCAGCAAGAGAGGGACTAGCGGGAGTCCCGATGAGCAGTTCTTC. Its translation: CASKRGTSGSPDEQFF.

This clone was detected only once. CDR3 coding DNA: TGTGCCAGCAGTTACCCGGGGACAGGGGGAACCGGGGAGCTGTTTTTT. Translation gives CASSYPGTGGTGELFF. The V and J genes are TRBV6-5 and TRBJ2-2, with TRBD1 matching over 11 bases. The CDR3 has 16 residues. In germline, CDR1 is MNHEY, CDR2 SVGAGI. Unmatched junction bases numbered 4, after V lost 2 bases and J lost 5 bases.

The rearrangement joins TRBV6-6 to TRBJ2-7, with 7 bases aligning to TRBD2. Germline V gene sequence: CDR1 MNHNY, CDR2 SVGAGI (reference sequence). The CDR3 is made up of 13 amino acids. With V trimmed by 6 bases and J by 3 bases, 5 bases remained unmatched. This chain's CDR3 is CASRMTSIYEQYF. DNA of the CDR3: TGTGCCAGCAGAATGACTAGCATCTACGAGCAGTACTTC.

The chain is built from TRBV28 and TRBJ2-1; TRBD1 agrees at 10 bases. The CDR3 sequence is 14 residues long. Germline CDR1 MDHEN, CDR2 SYDVKM. DNA of the CDR3: TGTGCAAGCCGAGGGGACAGGGGTTTCTATGAGCAGTTCTTC. Protein: CASRGDRGFYEQFF.

In its sample, this clone was seen a few times. V and J are TRBV4-2 and TRBJ2-3, with TRBD2 identical over 9 bases. CDR1 is LGHNA and CDR2 is YNFKEQ in the germline V gene. The CDR3 length is 17 residues. V lost 0 bases, J lost 6 bases, and 10 bases stayed unmatched. CDR3 protein: CASSQDGAGGGSDTQYF. The CDR3 coding sequence is TGTGCCAGCAGCCAAGATGGAGCGGGAGGAGGTAGTGATACGCAGTATTTT.

The rearrangement joins TRBV7-3 to TRBJ2-5; 7 nucleotides align to TRBD1. CDR3 length: 13 amino acids. The junction had 2 bases not matched to a gene; V was cut back by 5 bases and J by 2 bases. Germline-derived CDR1 and CDR2 are SGHTA and FQGTGA. CDR3 nucleotide sequence: TGTGCCAGCAGCCCGACAGGGCAAGAGACCCAGTACTTC. It is translated as CASSPTGQETQYF.

V and J are TRBV6-5 and TRBJ2-2; D is unresolved. This CDR3 spans 15 amino acids. With 2 bases removed from V and 2 bases from J, the gap between germline ends came to 9 bases. CDR1 and CDR2 (germline): MNHEY, SVGAGI. The CDR3 DNA reads as TGTGCCAGCAGTTACATGGGCGACAACACCGGGGAGCTGTTTTTT. It yields the protein CASSYMGDNTGELFF.

The V gene is TRBV7-2, the J gene TRBJ2-7, with 8 positions matching TRBD1. The CDR3 covers 14 residues. V trimming: 7 bases; J trimming: 3 bases; junction bases outside the gene matches: 8. Looked up from germline, CDR1 is SGHTA and CDR2 is FQGNSA. Here the CDR3 DNA reads TGTGCCAGCAACTCCGGGACAGGCTTCTACGAGCAGTACTTC. Amino acids: CASNSGTGFYEQYF.

This clone was detected only a few times. The chain joins TRBV18 to TRBJ1-5; unclear D gene. V lost 6 bases to trimming and J lost 1 base, with 10 bases between them. The CDR3 is 14 residues long. Germline V gene lookup returns CDR1 KGHSH and CDR2 LQKENI. DNA for the CDR3: TGTGCCAGCTCTCTAACAGAGAGCAATCAGCCCCAGCATTTT. Protein: CASSLTESNQPQHF.

The rearrangement joins TRBV28 to TRBJ2-7, with 13 bases matching TRBD2. Looked up from germline, CDR1 is MDHEN and CDR2 is SYDVKM. CDR3 length: 16 residues. Trimming cost V 6 bases and J 2 bases; bases outside gene matches: 7. The CDR3 here is CASRTGTSGTAYEQYF. The CDR3 DNA is TGTGCCAGCAGAACCGGGACTAGCGGGACAGCCTACGAGCAGTACTTC.

CDR3 amino acids: CASSLTGSMNTEAFF. The CDR3, as DNA: TGTGCCAGCAGCCTGACAGGGTCCATGAACACTGAAGCTTTCTTT. The genes are TRBV7-2 and TRBJ1-1, with 7 bases lining up with TRBD1. The germline V gene has CDR1 SGHTA and CDR2 FQGNSA. The trim removed 5 bases at V and 0 bases at J, leaving 6 bases unmatched. CDR3 size: 15 residues. The full variable domain, with the rest looked up from reference TRBV7-2 and TRBJ1-1, is GAGVSQSPSNKVTEKGKDVELRCDPISGHTALYWYRQSLGQGLEFLIYFQGNSAPDKSGLPSDRFSAERTGGSVSTLTIQRTQQEDSAVYLCASSLTGSMNTEAFFGQGTRLTVV.